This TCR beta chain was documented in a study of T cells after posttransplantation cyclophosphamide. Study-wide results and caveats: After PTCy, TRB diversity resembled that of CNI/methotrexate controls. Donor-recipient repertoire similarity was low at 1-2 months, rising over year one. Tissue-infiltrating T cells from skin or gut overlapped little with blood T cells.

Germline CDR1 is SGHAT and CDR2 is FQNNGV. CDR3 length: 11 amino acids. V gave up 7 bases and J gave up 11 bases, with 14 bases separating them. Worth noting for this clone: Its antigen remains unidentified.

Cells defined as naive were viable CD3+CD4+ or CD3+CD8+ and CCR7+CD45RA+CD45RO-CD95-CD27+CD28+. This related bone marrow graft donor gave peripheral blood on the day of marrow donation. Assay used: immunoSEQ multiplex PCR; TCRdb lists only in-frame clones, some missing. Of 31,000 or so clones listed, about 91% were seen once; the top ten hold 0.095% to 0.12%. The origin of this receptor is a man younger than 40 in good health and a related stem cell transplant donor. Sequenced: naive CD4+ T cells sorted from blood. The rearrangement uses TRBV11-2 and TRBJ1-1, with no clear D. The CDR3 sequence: CASTGGRLAFF. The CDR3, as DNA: TGTGCCAGCACGGGAGGGCGGCTTGCTTTCTTT.